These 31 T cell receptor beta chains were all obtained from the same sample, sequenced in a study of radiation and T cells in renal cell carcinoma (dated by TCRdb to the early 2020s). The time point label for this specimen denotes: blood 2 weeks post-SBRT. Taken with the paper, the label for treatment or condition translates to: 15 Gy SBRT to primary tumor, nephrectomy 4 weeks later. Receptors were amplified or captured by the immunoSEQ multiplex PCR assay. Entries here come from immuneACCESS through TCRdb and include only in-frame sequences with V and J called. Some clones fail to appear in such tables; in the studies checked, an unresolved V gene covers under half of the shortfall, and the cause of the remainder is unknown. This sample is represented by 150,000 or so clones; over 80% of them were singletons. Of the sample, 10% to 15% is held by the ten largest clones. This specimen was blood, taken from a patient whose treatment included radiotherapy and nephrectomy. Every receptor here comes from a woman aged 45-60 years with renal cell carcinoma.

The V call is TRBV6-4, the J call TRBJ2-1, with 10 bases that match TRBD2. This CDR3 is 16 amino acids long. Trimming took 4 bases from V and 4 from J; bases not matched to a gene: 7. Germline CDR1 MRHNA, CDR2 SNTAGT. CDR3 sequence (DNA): TGTGCCAGCAGTGCCTTAGCGGGGGGCCCTTACAATGAGCAGTTCTTC. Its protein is CASSALAGGPYNEQFF.

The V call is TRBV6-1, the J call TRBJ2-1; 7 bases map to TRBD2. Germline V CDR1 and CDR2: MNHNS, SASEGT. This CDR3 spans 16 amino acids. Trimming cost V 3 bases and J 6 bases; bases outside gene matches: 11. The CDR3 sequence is CASSDSLLTSSNEQFF. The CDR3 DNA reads TGTGCCAGCAGTGATTCCCTATTGACTAGCAGCAATGAGCAGTTCTTC.

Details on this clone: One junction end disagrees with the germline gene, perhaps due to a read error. This chain's CDR3 is CSVQETSGNTIYF. CDR3 coding DNA: TGCAGCGTTCAAGAGACCTCTGGAAACACCATATATTTT. The rearrangement uses TRBV29-1 and TRBJ1-3; D call uncertain. The CDR3 loop spans 13 amino acids. From germline, CDR1 is SQVTM and CDR2 ANQGSEA.

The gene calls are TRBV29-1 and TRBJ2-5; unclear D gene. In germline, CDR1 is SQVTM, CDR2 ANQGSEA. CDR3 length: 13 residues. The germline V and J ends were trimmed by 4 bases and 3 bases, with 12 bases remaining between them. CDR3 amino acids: CSVGLTSKETQYF. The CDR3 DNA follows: TGCAGCGTTGGCCTAACCTCTAAAGAGACCCAGTACTTC.

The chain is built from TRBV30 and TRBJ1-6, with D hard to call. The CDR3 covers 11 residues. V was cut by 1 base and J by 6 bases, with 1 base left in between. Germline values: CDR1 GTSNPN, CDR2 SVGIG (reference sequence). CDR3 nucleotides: TGTGCCTGGAGTGCTAATTCACCCCTCCACTTT. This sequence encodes CAWSANSPLHF.

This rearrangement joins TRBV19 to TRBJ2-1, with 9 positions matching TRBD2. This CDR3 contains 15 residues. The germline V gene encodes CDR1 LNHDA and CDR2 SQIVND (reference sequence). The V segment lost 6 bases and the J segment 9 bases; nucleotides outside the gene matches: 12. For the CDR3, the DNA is TGTGCCAGTAGCCGCGTCGCGGGGGGGTTTGGTGAGCAGTTCTTC. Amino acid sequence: CASSRVAGGFGEQFF.

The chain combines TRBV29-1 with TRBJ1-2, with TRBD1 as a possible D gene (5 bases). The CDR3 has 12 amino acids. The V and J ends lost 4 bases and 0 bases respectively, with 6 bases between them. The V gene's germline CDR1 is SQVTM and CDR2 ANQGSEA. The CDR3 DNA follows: TGCAGCGTTGGACAGACTAACTATGGCTACACCTTC. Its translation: CSVGQTNYGYTF.

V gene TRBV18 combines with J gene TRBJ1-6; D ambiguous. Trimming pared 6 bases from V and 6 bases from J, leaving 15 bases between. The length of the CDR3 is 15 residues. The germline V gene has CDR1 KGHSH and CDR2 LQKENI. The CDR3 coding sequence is TGTGCCAGCTCGCCAGACGGAACACCTAATTCACCCCTCCACTTT. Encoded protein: CASSPDGTPNSPLHF.

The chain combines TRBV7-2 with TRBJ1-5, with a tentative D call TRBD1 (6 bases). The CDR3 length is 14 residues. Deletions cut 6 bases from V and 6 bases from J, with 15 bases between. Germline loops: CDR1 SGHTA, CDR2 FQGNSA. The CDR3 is CASRITGTTQPQHF. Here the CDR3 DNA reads TGTGCCAGCAGAATCACCGGGACAACTCAGCCCCAGCATTTT.

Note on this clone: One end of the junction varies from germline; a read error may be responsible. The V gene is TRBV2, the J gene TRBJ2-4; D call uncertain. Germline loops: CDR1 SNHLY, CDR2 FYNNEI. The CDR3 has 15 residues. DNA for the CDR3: TGTGCCAGCACTGAAGGGTTTATATCCAAAAACATTCAGTACTTC. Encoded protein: CASTEGFISKNIQYF.

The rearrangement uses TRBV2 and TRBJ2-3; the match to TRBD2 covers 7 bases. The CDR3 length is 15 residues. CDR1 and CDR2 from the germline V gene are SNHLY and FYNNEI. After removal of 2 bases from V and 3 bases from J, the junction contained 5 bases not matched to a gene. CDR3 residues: CASSEQRLATDTQYF. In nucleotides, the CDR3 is TGTGCCAGCAGTGAACAGAGACTAGCAACAGATACGCAGTATTTT. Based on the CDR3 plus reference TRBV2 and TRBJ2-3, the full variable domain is EPEVTQTPSHQVTQMGQEVILRCVPISNHLYFYWYRQILGQKVEFLVSFYNNEISEKSEIFDDQFSVERPDGSNFTLKIRSTKLEDSAMYFCASSEQRLATDTQYFGPGTRLTVL.

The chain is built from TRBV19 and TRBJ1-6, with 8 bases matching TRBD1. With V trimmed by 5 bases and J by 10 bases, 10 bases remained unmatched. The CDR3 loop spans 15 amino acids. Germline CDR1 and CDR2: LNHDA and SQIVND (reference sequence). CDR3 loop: CASSPFETGESPLHF. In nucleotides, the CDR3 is TGTGCCAGTAGTCCCTTCGAGACAGGGGAGTCACCCCTCCACTTT.

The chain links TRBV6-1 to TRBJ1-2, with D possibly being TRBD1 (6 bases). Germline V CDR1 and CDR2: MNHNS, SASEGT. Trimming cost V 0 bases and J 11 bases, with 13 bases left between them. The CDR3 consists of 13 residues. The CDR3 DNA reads TGTGCCAGCAGTGAAGCGCTTCGGACAGCGTACACCTTC. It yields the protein CASSEALRTAYTF.

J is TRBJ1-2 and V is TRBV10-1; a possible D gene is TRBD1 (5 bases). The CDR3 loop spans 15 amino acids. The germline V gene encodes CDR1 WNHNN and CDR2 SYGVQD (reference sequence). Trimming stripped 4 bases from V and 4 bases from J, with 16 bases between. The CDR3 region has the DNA TGCGCCAGCAGTGGATGGGGAAGGGGTGGCTATGGCTACACCTTC. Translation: CASSGWGRGGYGYTF.

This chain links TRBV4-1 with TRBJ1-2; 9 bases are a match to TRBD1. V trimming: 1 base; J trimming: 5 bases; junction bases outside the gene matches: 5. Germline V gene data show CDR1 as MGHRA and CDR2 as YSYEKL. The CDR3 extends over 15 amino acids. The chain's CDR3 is CASSQAGTGQYGYTF. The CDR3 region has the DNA TGCGCCAGCAGCCAAGCCGGGACAGGGCAATATGGCTACACCTTC.

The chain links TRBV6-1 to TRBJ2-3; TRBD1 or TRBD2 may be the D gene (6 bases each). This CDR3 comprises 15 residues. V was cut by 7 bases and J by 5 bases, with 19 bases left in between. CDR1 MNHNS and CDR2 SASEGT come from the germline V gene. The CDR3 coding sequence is TGTGCCAGCACCCTAGGGGGGCTAGCTGGAGATACGCAGTATTTT. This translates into CASTLGGLAGDTQYF.

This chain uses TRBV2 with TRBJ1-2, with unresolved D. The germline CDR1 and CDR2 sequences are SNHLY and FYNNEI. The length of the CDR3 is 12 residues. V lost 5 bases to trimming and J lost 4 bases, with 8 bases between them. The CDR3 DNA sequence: TGTGCCAGCAGTACCTTTGGCTATGGCTACACCTTC. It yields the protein CASSTFGYGYTF.

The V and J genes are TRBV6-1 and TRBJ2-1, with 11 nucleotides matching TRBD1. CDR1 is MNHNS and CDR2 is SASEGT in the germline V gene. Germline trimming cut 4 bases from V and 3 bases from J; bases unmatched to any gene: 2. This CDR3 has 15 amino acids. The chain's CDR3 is CASSGGTGGYNEQFF. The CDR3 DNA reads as TGTGCCAGCAGTGGTGGGACAGGGGGCTACAATGAGCAGTTCTTC.

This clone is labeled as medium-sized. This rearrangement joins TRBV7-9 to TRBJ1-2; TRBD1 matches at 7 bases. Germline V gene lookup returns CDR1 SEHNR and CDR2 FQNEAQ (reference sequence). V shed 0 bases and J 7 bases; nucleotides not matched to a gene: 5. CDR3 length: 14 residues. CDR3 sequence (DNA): TGTGCCAGCAGCTTAGCGGGGCAGGGGGTTGGCTACACCTTC. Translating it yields CASSLAGQGVGYTF.

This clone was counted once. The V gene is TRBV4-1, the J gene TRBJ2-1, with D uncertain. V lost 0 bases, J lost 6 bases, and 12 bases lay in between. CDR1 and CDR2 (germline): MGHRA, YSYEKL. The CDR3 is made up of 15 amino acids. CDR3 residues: CASSQDHDRVNEQFF. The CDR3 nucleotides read TGCGCCAGCAGCCAAGATCACGATAGGGTCAATGAGCAGTTCTTC.

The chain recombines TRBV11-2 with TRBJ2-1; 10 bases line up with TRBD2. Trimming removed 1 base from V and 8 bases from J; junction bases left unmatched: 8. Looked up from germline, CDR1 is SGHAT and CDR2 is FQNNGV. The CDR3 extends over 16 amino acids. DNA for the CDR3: TGTGCCAGCAGCTTAGGACCTAGCGGGGGATACGATGAGCAGTTCTTC. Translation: CASSLGPSGGYDEQFF.

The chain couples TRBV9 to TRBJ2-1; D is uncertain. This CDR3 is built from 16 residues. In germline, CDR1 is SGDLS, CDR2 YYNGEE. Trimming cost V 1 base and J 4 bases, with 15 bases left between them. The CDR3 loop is CASSVTAEKIYNEQFF. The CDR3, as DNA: TGTGCCAGCAGCGTAACAGCCGAGAAAATTTACAATGAGCAGTTCTTC.

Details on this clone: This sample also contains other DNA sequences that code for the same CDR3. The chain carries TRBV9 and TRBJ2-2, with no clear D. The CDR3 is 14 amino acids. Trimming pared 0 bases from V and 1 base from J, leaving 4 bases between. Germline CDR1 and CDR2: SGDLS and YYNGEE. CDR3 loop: CASSVAGNTGELFF. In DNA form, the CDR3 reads TGTGCCAGCAGCGTAGCAGGGAACACCGGGGAGCTGTTTTTT.

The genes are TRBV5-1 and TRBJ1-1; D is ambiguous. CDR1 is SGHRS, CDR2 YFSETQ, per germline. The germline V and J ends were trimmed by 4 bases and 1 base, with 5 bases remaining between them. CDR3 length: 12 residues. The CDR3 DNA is TGCGCCAGCAGCCCCGGGAACACTGAAGCTTTCTTT. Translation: CASSPGNTEAFF.

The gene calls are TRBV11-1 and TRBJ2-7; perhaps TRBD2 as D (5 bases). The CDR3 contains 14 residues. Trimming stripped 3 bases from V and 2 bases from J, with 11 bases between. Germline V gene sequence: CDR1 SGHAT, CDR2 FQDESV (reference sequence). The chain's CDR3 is CASSFDGLPYEQYF. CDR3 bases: TGTGCCAGCAGCTTCGATGGACTCCCCTACGAGCAGTACTTC.

Written as DNA, the CDR3 is TGTGCCAGTAGAGGGCAGGTGGATCAGCCCCAGCATTTT. This codes for CASRGQVDQPQHF. The V call is TRBV19, the J call TRBJ1-5; no reliable D call. The CDR3 extends over 13 amino acids. Germline V gene data show CDR1 as LNHDA and CDR2 as SQIVND (reference sequence). V was trimmed by 6 bases and J by 5 bases, leaving 11 bases between them. Using reference TRBV19 and TRBJ1-5 for the parts outside the CDR3, the full variable domain is DGGITQSPKYLFRKEGQNVTLSCEQNLNHDAMYWYRQDPGQGLRLIYYSQIVNDFQKGDIAEGYSVSREKKESFPLTVTSAQKNPTAFYLCASRGQVDQPQHFGDGTRLSIL.

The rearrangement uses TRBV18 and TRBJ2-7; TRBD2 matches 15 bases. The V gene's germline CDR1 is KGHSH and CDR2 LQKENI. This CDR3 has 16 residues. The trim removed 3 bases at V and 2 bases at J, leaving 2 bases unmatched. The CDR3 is CASSPGLAGGTYEQYF. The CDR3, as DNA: TGTGCCAGCTCACCGGGACTAGCGGGGGGAACCTACGAGCAGTACTTC.

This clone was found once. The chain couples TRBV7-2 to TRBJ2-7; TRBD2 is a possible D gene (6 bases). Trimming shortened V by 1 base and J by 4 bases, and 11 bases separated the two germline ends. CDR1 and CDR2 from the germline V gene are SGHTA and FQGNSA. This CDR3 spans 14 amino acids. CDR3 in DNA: TGTGCCAGCAGCTTAGGGGCGGGGCCTTACGAGCAGTACTTC. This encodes CASSLGAGPYEQYF.

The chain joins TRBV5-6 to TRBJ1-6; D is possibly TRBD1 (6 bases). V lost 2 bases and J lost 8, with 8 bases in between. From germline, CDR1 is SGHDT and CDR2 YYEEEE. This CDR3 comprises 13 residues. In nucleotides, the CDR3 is TGTGCCAGCAGCTTTCAGGGGTATTCACCCCTCCACTTT. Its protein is CASSFQGYSPLHF.

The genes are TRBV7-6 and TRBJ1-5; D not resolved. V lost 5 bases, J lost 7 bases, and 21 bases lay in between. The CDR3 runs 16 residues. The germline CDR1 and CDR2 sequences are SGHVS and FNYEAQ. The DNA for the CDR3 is TGTGCCAGCAGCCCACAGACCAGGTCGGCCATCCAGCCCCAGCATTTT. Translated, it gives CASSPQTRSAIQPQHF.

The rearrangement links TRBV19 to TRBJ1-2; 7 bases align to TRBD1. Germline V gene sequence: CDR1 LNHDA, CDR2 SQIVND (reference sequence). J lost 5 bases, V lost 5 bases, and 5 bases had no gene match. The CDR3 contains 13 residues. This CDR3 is CASSGGQSYGYTF. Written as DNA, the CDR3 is TGTGCCAGTAGTGGGGGACAGTCATATGGCTACACCTTC.